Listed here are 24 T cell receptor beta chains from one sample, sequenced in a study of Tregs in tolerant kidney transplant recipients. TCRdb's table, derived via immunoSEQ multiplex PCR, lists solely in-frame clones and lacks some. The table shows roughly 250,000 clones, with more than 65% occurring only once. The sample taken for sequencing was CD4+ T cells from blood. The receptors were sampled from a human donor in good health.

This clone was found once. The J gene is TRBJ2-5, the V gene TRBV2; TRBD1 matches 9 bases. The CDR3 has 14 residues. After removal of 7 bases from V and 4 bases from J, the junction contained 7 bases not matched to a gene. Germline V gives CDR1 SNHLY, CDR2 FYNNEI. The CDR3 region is CASTPDRGAETQYF. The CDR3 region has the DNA TGTGCCAGCACGCCCGACAGGGGGGCAGAGACCCAGTACTTC. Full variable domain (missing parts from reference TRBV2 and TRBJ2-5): EPEVTQTPSHQVTQMGQEVILRCVPISNHLYFYWYRQILGQKVEFLVSFYNNEISEKSEIFDDQFSVERPDGSNFTLKIRSTKLEDSAMYFCASTPDRGAETQYFGPGTRLLVL.

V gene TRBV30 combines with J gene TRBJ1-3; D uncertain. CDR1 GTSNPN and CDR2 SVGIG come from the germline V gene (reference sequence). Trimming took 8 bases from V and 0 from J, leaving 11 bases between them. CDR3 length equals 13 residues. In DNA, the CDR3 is TGTGCCATAGACGGATCCTCTGGAAACACCATATATTTT. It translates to CAIDGSSGNTIYF.

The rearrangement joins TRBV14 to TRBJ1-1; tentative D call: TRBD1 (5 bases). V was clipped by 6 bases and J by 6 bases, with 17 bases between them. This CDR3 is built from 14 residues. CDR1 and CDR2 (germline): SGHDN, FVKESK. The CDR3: CASSSLWQGAEAFF. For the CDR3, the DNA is TGTGCCAGCAGTTCCCTTTGGCAGGGAGCTGAAGCTTTCTTT.

DNA of the CDR3: TGTGCCAGCAGCCCACGATCAGCCGGCTATGGCTACACCTTC. This codes for CASSPRSAGYGYTF. The J gene is TRBJ1-2, the V gene TRBV9; D uncertain. V lost 4 bases and J lost 4, with 14 bases in between. Looked up from germline, CDR1 is SGDLS and CDR2 is YYNGEE. This CDR3 contains 14 residues.

The CDR3 sequence: CSGSGGYEQYF. CDR3 DNA: TGCAGTGGATCGGGCGGCTACGAGCAGTACTTC. This sequence joins TRBV20-1 and TRBJ2-7; D is unresolved. This CDR3 is built from 11 residues. The V gene's germline CDR1 is DFQATT and CDR2 SNEGSKA (reference sequence). Trimming stripped 7 bases from V and 3 bases from J, with 10 bases between.

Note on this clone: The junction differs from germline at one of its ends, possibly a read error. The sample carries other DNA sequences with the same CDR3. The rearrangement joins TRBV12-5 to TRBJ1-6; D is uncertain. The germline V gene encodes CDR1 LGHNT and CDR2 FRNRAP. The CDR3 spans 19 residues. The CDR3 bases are TGTGCTAGTGGTTTGATGGCTCGTCTAGAAGCAAGTTATAACTCACCCCTCCACTTT. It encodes CASGLMARLEASYNSPLHF.

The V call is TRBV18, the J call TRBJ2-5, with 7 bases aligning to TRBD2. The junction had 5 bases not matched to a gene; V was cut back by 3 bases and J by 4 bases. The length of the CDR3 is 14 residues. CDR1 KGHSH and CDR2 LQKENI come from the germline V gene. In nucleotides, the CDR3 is TGTGCCAGCTCACCCAGCGGGGTGGGAGAGACCCAGTACTTC. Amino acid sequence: CASSPSGVGETQYF.

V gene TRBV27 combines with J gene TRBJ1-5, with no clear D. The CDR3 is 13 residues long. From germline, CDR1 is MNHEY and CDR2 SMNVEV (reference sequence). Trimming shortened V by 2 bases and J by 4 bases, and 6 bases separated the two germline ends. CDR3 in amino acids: CASSLQANQPQHF. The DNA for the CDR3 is TGTGCCAGCAGTTTACAGGCAAATCAGCCCCAGCATTTT.

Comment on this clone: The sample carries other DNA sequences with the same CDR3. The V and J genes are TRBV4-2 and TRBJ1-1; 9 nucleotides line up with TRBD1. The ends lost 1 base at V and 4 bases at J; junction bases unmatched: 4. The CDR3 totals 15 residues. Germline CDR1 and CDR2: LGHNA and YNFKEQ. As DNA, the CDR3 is TGTGCCAGCAGCCAAGTCGGGACAGGGAGCACTGAAGCTTTCTTT. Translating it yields CASSQVGTGSTEAFF.

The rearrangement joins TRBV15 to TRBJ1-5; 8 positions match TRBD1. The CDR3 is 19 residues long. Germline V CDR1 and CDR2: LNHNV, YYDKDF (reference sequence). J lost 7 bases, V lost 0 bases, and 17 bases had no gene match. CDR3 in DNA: TGTGCCACCAGCAGAGATAGGAGACCTACAGGGGGGGAAAGACAGCCCCAGCATTTT. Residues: CATSRDRRPTGGERQPQHF.

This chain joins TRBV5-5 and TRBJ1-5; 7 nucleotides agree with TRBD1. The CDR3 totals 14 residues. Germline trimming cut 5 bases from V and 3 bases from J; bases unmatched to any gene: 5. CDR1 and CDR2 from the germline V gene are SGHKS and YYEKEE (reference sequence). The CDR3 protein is CASREGAINQPQHF. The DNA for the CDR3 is TGTGCCAGCAGAGAGGGGGCTATCAATCAGCCCCAGCATTTT.

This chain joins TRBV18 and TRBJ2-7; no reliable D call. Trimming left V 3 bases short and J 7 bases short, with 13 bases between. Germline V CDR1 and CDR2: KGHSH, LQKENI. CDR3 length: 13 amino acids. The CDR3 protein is CASSPSGPEEQYF. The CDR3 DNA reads TGTGCCAGCTCACCCAGTGGCCCGGAGGAGCAGTACTTC.

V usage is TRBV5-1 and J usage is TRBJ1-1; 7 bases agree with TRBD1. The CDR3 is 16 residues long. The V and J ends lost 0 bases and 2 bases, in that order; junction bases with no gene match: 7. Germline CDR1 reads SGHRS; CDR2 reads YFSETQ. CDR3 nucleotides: TGCGCCAGCAGCTTGGTTAACAGGGGAGGAAACACTGAAGCTTTCTTT. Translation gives CASSLVNRGGNTEAFF.

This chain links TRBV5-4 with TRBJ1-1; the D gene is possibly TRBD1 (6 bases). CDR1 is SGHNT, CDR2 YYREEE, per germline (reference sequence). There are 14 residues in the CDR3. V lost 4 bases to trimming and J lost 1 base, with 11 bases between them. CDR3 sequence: CASSGDMRNTEAFF. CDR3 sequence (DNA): TGTGCCAGCAGCGGGGACATGCGGAACACTGAAGCTTTCTTT.

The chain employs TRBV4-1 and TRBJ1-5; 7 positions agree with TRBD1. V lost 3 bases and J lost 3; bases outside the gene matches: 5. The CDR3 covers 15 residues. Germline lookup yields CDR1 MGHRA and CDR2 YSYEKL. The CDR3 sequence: CASSHAGQYNQPQHF. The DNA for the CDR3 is TGCGCCAGCAGCCATGCGGGACAGTACAATCAGCCCCAGCATTTT.

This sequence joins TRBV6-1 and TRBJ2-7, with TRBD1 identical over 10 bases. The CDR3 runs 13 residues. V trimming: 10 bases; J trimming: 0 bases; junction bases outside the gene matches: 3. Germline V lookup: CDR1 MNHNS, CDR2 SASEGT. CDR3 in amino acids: CAIRTGGSYEQYF. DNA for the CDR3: TGTGCCATCAGGACAGGGGGCTCCTACGAGCAGTACTTC.

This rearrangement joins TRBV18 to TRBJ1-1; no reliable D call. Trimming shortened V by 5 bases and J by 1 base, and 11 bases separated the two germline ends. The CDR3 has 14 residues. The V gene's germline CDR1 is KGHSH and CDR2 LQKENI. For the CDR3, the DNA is TGTGCCAGCTCAGGAGAGCCAACGAACACTGAAGCTTTCTTT. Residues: CASSGEPTNTEAFF. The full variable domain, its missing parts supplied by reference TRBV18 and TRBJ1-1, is NAGVMQNPRHLVRRRGQEARLRCSPMKGHSHVYWYRQLPEEGLKFMVYLQKENIIDESGMPKERFSAEFPKEGPSILRIQQVVRGDSAAYFCASSGEPTNTEAFFGQGTRLTVV.

The CDR3 protein is CASTRDSGETQYF. The CDR3 DNA reads TGTGCCAGCACCAGAGACAGCGGGGAGACCCAGTACTTC. This chain uses TRBV2 with TRBJ2-5; D possibly corresponds to TRBD2 (6 bases). This CDR3 has 13 residues. Trimming removed 7 bases at V and 5 bases at J, with 14 bases between. Germline-derived CDR1 and CDR2 are SNHLY and FYNNEI.

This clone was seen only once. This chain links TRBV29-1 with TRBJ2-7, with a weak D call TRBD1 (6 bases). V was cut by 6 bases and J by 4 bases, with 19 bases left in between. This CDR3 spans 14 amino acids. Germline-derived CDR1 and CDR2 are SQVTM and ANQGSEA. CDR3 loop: CSVIGYREGYEQYF. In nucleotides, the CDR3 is TGCAGCGTGATAGGGTACAGGGAAGGGTACGAGCAGTACTTC.

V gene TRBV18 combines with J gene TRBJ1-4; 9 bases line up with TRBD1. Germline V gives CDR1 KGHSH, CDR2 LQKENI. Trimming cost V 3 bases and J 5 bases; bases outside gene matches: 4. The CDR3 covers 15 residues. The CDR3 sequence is CASSPPGTGNEKLFF. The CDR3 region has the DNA TGTGCCAGCTCACCGCCTGGGACAGGGAATGAAAAACTGTTTTTT.

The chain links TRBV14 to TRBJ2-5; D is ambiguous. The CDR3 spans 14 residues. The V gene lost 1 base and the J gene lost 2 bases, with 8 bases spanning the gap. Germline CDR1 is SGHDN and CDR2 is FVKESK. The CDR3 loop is CASSQVRLQETQYF. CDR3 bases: TGTGCCAGCAGCCAAGTTAGGTTACAAGAGACCCAGTACTTC.

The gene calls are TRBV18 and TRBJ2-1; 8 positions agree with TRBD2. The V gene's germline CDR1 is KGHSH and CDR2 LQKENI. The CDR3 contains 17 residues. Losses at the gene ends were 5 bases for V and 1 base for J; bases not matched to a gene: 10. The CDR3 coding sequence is TGTGCCAGCTCAAAGTTCCCAGCGGGGGTTTCCTACAATGAGCAGTTCTTC. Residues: CASSKFPAGVSYNEQFF. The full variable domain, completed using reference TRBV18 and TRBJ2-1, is NAGVMQNPRHLVRRRGQEARLRCSPMKGHSHVYWYRQLPEEGLKFMVYLQKENIIDESGMPKERFSAEFPKEGPSILRIQQVVRGDSAAYFCASSKFPAGVSYNEQFFGPGTRLTVL.

The CDR3 nucleotides are TGCGCCAGCAGCTTGTCGGCAGGGGCTTACAATGAGCAGTTCTTC. It translates to CASSLSAGAYNEQFF. This chain joins TRBV5-1 and TRBJ2-1, with D perhaps matching TRBD1 (6 bases). This CDR3 has 15 amino acids. Germline V lookup: CDR1 SGHRS, CDR2 YFSETQ. V was trimmed by 1 base and J by 4 bases, leaving 12 bases between them.

The CDR3 DNA follows: TGCGCCAGCAGCCAAGTCTTCCTAGGGACAGGGGGCACAGATACGCAGTATTTT. As protein: CASSQVFLGTGGTDTQYF. The chain employs TRBV4-1 and TRBJ2-3, with 10 bases matching TRBD1. There are 18 residues in the CDR3. With 1 base clipped from V and 1 base from J, the junction kept 8 bases outside the gene matches. Germline CDR1 and CDR2: MGHRA and YSYEKL.